Following are 24 T cell receptor beta chains from one sample sequenced in a study of blood T cell repertoires in COVID-19. Generated by immunoSEQ multiplex PCR, the TCRdb table keeps only in-frame clones and is missing some. The sample has 290,000 or so clones; about nine tenths are singletons. Sequenced input: peripheral blood. The receptors were gathered from a young man with active or convalescent COVID-19.

The chain links TRBV9 to TRBJ1-5, with TRBD1 identical over 7 bases. Germline CDR1 is SGDLS and CDR2 is YYNGEE. The CDR3 covers 15 residues. V lost 6 bases and J lost 2; bases outside the gene matches: 8. CDR3 bases: TGTGCCAGCAACCAACAGGGGTTTGGCAATCAGCCCCAGCATTTT. Amino acid sequence: CASNQQGFGNQPQHF.

This chain connects TRBV27 to TRBJ1-1; D perhaps matches TRBD1 (6 bases). Germline V gives CDR1 MNHEY, CDR2 SMNVEV (reference sequence). The CDR3 consists of 14 residues. V shed 4 bases and J shed 4 bases, with 13 bases lying between them. Here the CDR3 DNA reads TGTGCCAGCAGTTGGGGGGGCGGAATCACTGAAGCTTTCTTT. This translates into CASSWGGGITEAFF.

The chain has TRBV4-1 and TRBJ2-3; 7 bases fit TRBD2. J was trimmed by 6 bases and V by 5 bases; bases with no gene match: 20. CDR1 is MGHRA and CDR2 is YSYEKL in the germline V gene. The CDR3 loop spans 18 amino acids. CDR3 nucleotide sequence: TGCGCCAGCAGCGAAAACATACTCTCGGCGGGAGCGGGTGATACGCAGTATTTT. This codes for CASSENILSAGAGDTQYF.

The V gene is TRBV3-1 (or the pseudogene TRBV3-2), the J gene TRBJ1-2; no reliable D call. The germline gives CDR1 LGHDT, CDR2 YNNKEL (reference sequence). The CDR3 length is 13 residues. With 4 bases removed from V and 8 bases from J, the gap between germline ends came to 14 bases. CDR3 DNA: TGTGCCAGCAGCCTTAAAGTCACCCAGGGCTACACCTTC. Its translation: CASSLKVTQGYTF.

The V call is TRBV7-9, the J call TRBJ1-4; 11 bases line up with TRBD1. The CDR3 spans 15 residues. Germline CDR1 SEHNR, CDR2 FQNEAQ (reference sequence). Unmatched junction bases numbered 6, after V lost 6 bases and J lost 6 bases. The CDR3: CASSFPGQGDEKLFF. CDR3 nucleotides: TGTGCCAGCAGTTTTCCGGGACAGGGGGATGAAAAACTGTTTTTT.

In nucleotides, the CDR3 is TGTGCCAGTAGTTATGGAGGGGAAAACTACAATGAGCAGTTCTTC. It translates to CASSYGGENYNEQFF. This chain uses TRBV19 with TRBJ2-1; weak D call: TRBD2 (6 bases). The V gene's germline CDR1 is LNHDA and CDR2 SQIVND (reference sequence). Trimming took 5 bases from V and 3 from J, leaving 14 bases between them. There are 15 residues in the CDR3. The whole variable domain, remainder taken from reference TRBV19 and TRBJ2-1, is DGGITQSPKYLFRKEGQNVTLSCEQNLNHDAMYWYRQDPGQGLRLIYYSQIVNDFQKGDIAEGYSVSREKKESFPLTVTSAQKNPTAFYLCASSYGGENYNEQFFGPGTRLTVL.

The V gene is TRBV6-6, the J gene TRBJ2-3, with D perhaps matching TRBD1 (5 bases). This CDR3 spans 13 amino acids. CDR1 and CDR2 (germline): MNHNY, SVGAGI (reference sequence). Trimming left V 4 bases short and J 5 bases short, with 10 bases between. The CDR3 sequence is CASSFQGLDTQYF. CDR3 nucleotide sequence: TGTGCCAGCAGTTTTCAGGGATTAGATACGCAGTATTTT.

This chain uses TRBV27 with TRBJ1-6, with D possibly being TRBD1 (5 bases). Per the germline V gene, CDR1 is MNHEY and CDR2 is SMNVEV (reference sequence). The V and J ends lost 6 bases and 9 bases respectively, with 9 bases between them. This CDR3 is 12 amino acids long. The CDR3 loop reads CASSGGVSPLHF. The CDR3 DNA reads TGTGCCAGCAGCGGGGGGGTTTCACCCCTCCACTTT.

This clone was picked up many times. The V gene is TRBV10-3, the J gene TRBJ1-2, with D tentatively TRBD1 (5 bases). The V end was cut by 6 bases, the J end by 3 bases, with 17 bases between. The germline gives CDR1 ENHRY, CDR2 SYGVKD. The CDR3 runs 15 residues. The DNA for the CDR3 is TGTGCCATCAGAGAGGTGGGACTTAGAGACTATGGCTACACCTTC. It encodes CAIREVGLRDYGYTF.

The chain is built from TRBV19 and TRBJ1-5; 8 bases map to TRBD1. Germline lookup yields CDR1 LNHDA and CDR2 SQIVND (reference sequence). The V and J ends lost 7 bases and 5 bases, in that order; junction bases with no gene match: 4. CDR3 length: 13 amino acids. CDR3 in amino acids: CASTGTGYQPQHF. DNA for the CDR3: TGTGCCAGTACCGGGACAGGATATCAGCCCCAGCATTTT.

The chain couples TRBV19 to TRBJ1-1; tentatively, D is TRBD1 (5 bases). The CDR3 spans 12 residues. Germline CDR1 is LNHDA and CDR2 is SQIVND (reference sequence). V dropped 9 bases and J dropped 1 base, with 9 bases sitting between them. This CDR3 reads CASLQGNTEAFF. CDR3 bases: TGTGCCAGCCTTCAGGGGAACACTGAAGCTTTCTTT.

This clone was counted only a few times. The chain employs TRBV15 and TRBJ1-5; the match to TRBD1 covers 7 bases. V trimming: 0 bases; J trimming: 6 bases; junction bases outside the gene matches: 5. Germline CDR1 is LNHNV and CDR2 is YYDKDF (reference sequence). CDR3 length: 15 residues. The CDR3 reads CATSRDMGQTQPQHF. CDR3 bases: TGTGCCACCAGCAGAGATATGGGACAGACTCAGCCCCAGCATTTT.

V and J are TRBV28 and TRBJ1-2, with 9 bases aligning to TRBD1. The germline gives CDR1 MDHEN, CDR2 SYDVKM. The CDR3 is 15 residues long. The V gene end was trimmed by 2 bases and the J gene end by 7 bases; junction bases not matched to a gene: 8. For the CDR3, the DNA is TGTGCCAGCAGTTTAGCGGGACAGGGATCTATTGGCTACACCTTC. Protein sequence: CASSLAGQGSIGYTF.

This clone was seen a handful of times. This chain joins TRBV7-6 and TRBJ1-3; 8 nucleotides match TRBD1. Germline lookup yields CDR1 SGHVS and CDR2 FNYEAQ. The length of the CDR3 is 16 residues. The V and J ends lost 1 base and 4 bases, in that order; junction bases with no gene match: 6. The CDR3 DNA reads TGTGCCAGCAGCTTAGGTCAGGGGACAGGAGGAAACACCATATATTTT. Translating it yields CASSLGQGTGGNTIYF.

The rearrangement joins TRBV9 to TRBJ1-2, with D hard to call. Germline assignment: CDR1 SGDLS and CDR2 YYNGEE. The germline V and J ends were trimmed by 0 bases and 6 bases, with 9 bases remaining between them. The CDR3 spans 13 residues. This CDR3 reads CASSVDGIHGYTF. DNA for the CDR3: TGTGCCAGCAGCGTAGACGGGATCCATGGCTACACCTTC.

The chain recombines TRBV7-9 with TRBJ2-1; TRBD2 agrees at 8 bases. CDR3 size: 14 residues. The junction had 3 bases not matched to a gene; V was cut back by 6 bases and J by 2 bases. The V gene's germline CDR1 is SEHNR and CDR2 FQNEAQ (reference sequence). The CDR3 loop reads CASRVAGTYNEQFF. DNA of the CDR3: TGTGCCAGCAGAGTAGCGGGAACCTACAATGAGCAGTTCTTC.

The genes are TRBV14 and TRBJ1-1; D may be TRBD1 (5 bases). The CDR3 is made up of 16 amino acids. The germline V and J ends were trimmed by 2 bases and 5 bases, with 18 bases remaining between them. Germline V gene lookup returns CDR1 SGHDN and CDR2 FVKESK. The chain's CDR3 is CASSQRVGPTVTEAFF. CDR3 coding DNA: TGTGCCAGCAGCCAAAGGGTGGGGCCCACAGTGACTGAAGCTTTCTTT.

The chain has TRBV6-5 and TRBJ2-3, with 8 bases identical to TRBD2. Germline values: CDR1 MNHEY, CDR2 SVGAGI. This CDR3 spans 14 amino acids. After removal of 10 bases from V and 4 bases from J, the junction contained 10 bases not matched to a gene. This CDR3 reads CATHRPGLADTQYF. The CDR3 DNA sequence: TGTGCCACCCACCGACCGGGACTAGCAGATACGCAGTATTTT.

The chain combines TRBV7-8 with TRBJ2-7; TRBD2 matches at 7 bases. Trimming took 2 bases from V and 4 from J; bases not matched to a gene: 8. There are 15 residues in the CDR3. From germline, CDR1 is SGHVS and CDR2 FQNEAQ. The CDR3 is CASSLPASGLYEQYF. CDR3 nucleotide sequence: TGTGCCAGCAGCTTACCCGCTAGCGGTCTGTACGAGCAGTACTTC.

CDR3 protein: CASSFPPEGMGNKLFF. CDR3 nucleotides: TGTGCCAGCAGTTTCCCCCCGGAGGGGATGGGGAATAAACTGTTTTTT. This rearrangement joins TRBV28 to TRBJ1-4; possible D gene TRBD1, 5 bases. The CDR3 covers 16 residues. The germline gives CDR1 MDHEN, CDR2 SYDVKM. The ends were cut back, 3 bases at V and 11 bases at J, with 22 bases in the middle.

The chain uses TRBV21-1 and TRBJ1-6; TRBD1 is taken as the D call from the table, unchecked against the DNA. TRBV21-1 is reported as a pseudogene. This CDR3 contains 14 residues. Here the CDR3 DNA reads TGTGCCAGCACCGTCGACAGGGTTTTTTCACCCCTCCACTTT. This translates into CASTVDRVFSPLHF.

V gene TRBV19 combines with J gene TRBJ2-2; 10 positions match TRBD2. Per the germline V gene, CDR1 is LNHDA and CDR2 is SQIVND (reference sequence). The CDR3 runs to 15 residues. After removal of 7 bases from V and 3 bases from J, the junction contained 5 bases not matched to a gene. CDR3 sequence: CASTQAGGDTGELFF. CDR3 coding DNA: TGTGCCAGTACCCAAGCGGGGGGGGACACCGGGGAGCTGTTTTTT. The full variable domain, its missing parts supplied by reference TRBV19 and TRBJ2-2, is DGGITQSPKYLFRKEGQNVTLSCEQNLNHDAMYWYRQDPGQGLRLIYYSQIVNDFQKGDIAEGYSVSREKKESFPLTVTSAQKNPTAFYLCASTQAGGDTGELFFGEGSRLTVL.

The gene calls are TRBV28 and TRBJ1-1; D is unclear. The germline CDR1 and CDR2 sequences are MDHEN and SYDVKM. The CDR3 is 13 residues long. V lost 2 bases to trimming and J lost 0 bases, with 4 bases between them. CDR3 loop: CASSLGVNTEAFF. The CDR3 coding sequence is TGTGCCAGCAGTTTAGGAGTGAACACTGAAGCTTTCTTT.

In this sample, this clone turned up once. The chain carries TRBV9 and TRBJ2-7; D is perhaps TRBD2 (6 bases). From germline, CDR1 is SGDLS and CDR2 YYNGEE. V gave up 4 bases and J gave up 0 bases, with 11 bases separating them. This CDR3 region has 14 residues. This CDR3 reads CASSFTGVSYEQYF. The CDR3 coding sequence is TGTGCCAGCAGCTTTACGGGAGTCTCCTACGAGCAGTACTTC. The variable domain in full, with the rest retrieved from reference TRBV9 and TRBJ2-7, is DSGVTQTPKHLITATGQRVTLRCSPRSGDLSVYWYQQSLDQGLQFLIQYYNGEERAKGNILERFSAQQFPDLHSELNLSSLELGDSALYFCASSFTGVSYEQYFGPGTRLTVT.